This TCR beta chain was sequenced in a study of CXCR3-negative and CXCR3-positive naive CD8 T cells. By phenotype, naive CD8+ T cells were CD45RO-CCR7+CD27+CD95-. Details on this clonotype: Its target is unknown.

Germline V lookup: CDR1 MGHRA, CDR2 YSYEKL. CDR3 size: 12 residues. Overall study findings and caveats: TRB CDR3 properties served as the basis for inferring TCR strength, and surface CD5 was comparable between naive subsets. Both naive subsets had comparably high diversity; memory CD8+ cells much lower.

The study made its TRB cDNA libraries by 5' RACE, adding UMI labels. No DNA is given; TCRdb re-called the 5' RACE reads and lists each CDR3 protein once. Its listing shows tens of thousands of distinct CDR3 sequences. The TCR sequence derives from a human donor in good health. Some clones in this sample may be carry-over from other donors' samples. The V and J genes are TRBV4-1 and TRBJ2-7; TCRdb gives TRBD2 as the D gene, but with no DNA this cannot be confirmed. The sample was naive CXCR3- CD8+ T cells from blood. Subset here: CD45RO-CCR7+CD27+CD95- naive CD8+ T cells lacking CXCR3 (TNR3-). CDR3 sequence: CASSSREYEQYF.